The subject of this entry is one TCR beta chain. This sample is drawn from a study of CD8+CD57+ T cells in acquired aplastic anemia. The germline V gene has CDR1 LNHNV and CDR2 YYDKDF (reference sequence). The germline V and J ends were trimmed by 1 base and 3 bases, with 13 bases remaining between them. The CDR3 sequence is 15 residues long. Genomic DNA templated the TCR beta VDJ and CDR3 profiling. TCRdb itself ran the reads through MiXCR, one entry per CDR3 protein. The table lists 120,000 or so distinct CDR3 sequences, about 43% of them singletons. The authors sequenced patients whose flow cytometry had shown CD8+CD57+ cell expansion.

Specimen: sorted CD4+, CD8+, or CD8+CD57+ T cells (not recorded which) from PBMCs. The chain links TRBV15 to TRBJ2-7; weak D call: TRBD2 (7 bases). The sequence was obtained from a human donor with aplastic anemia. CDR3 amino acids: CATSRVGGEVYEQYV. The CDR3 DNA sequence: TGTGCCACCAGCAGAGTAGGGGGGGAGGTCTACGAGCAGTACGTC.